The 27 T cell receptor beta chains presented below share a single source sample, sequenced in a study of PD-L1 blockade in urothelial cancer. Only in-frame clones appear in the TCRdb table, and some are missing; sequencing was by immunoSEQ multiplex PCR. Among 75,000 to 90,000 clones listed, over 80% were seen once. The sequencing here drew on PBMCs, taken around atezolizumab (anti-PD-L1) treatment. Receptors were obtained from a man in his sixties or seventies with urothelial cancer.

CDR3 amino acids: CASSHLGQDQPQHF. The CDR3, as DNA: TGCGCCAGCAGTCATCTAGGACAAGACCAGCCCCAGCATTTT. The chain links TRBV23-1 to TRBJ1-5, with TRBD1 as a possible D gene (5 bases). TRBV23-1 is designated an ORF whose function remains uncertain. V gave up 3 bases and J gave up 7 bases, with 13 bases separating them. This CDR3 is built from 14 residues.

The chain employs TRBV5-4 and TRBJ2-1; tentative D call: TRBD1 (6 bases). CDR3 length equals 12 residues. V dropped 4 bases and J dropped 8 bases, with 10 bases sitting between them. The germline V gene has CDR1 SGHNT and CDR2 YYREEE (reference sequence). The CDR3 DNA sequence: TGTGCCAGCAGCACACAGGGCGATGAGCAGTTCTTC. It specifies CASSTQGDEQFF.

Concerning this clone itself: An end of the junction does not agree with germline; a read error may underlie this. This chain links TRBV7-7 with TRBJ2-5; D is uncertain. This CDR3 spans 13 amino acids. CDR1 and CDR2 (germline): SSHAT, FNYEAQ (reference sequence). This CDR3 is CASSSTSGETQYF. The DNA of the CDR3 is TGTGCTAGCAGCTCAACCTCCGGGGAGACCCAGTACTTC.

The V and J genes are TRBV5-6 and TRBJ2-1, with 10 bases aligning to TRBD2. Trimming at V came to 0 bases and at J to 5 bases, leaving 5 bases not matched to a gene. The CDR3 loop spans 16 amino acids. CDR1 and CDR2 from the germline V gene are SGHDT and YYEEEE. CDR3 region: CASSLASSGRHNEQFF. Written as DNA, the CDR3 is TGTGCCAGCAGCTTGGCCTCTAGCGGGAGACACAATGAGCAGTTCTTC.

The chain joins TRBV7-9 to TRBJ1-2; possibly TRBD1 for D (5 bases). The V gene lost 5 bases and the J gene lost 8 bases, with 9 bases spanning the gap. The CDR3 extends over 11 amino acids. Germline-derived CDR1 and CDR2 are SEHNR and FQNEAQ (reference sequence). The CDR3 sequence is CASSLRGGYTF. The CDR3 DNA sequence: TGTGCCAGCAGCCTAAGGGGCGGCTACACCTTC.

The chain has TRBV5-6 and TRBJ2-2; 13 bases match TRBD2. V was pared by 4 bases and J by 0 bases, with 6 bases of the junction left unmatched. The CDR3 consists of 18 residues. Germline V gene sequence: CDR1 SGHDT, CDR2 YYEEEE. Written as DNA, the CDR3 is TGTGCCAGCAGCCCAGGACTAGCGGGGGTTTCGAACACCGGGGAGCTGTTTTTT. Residues: CASSPGLAGVSNTGELFF.

As DNA, the CDR3 is TGTGCCACCAGCAGAGATACAGAAGGCGGCTACACCTTC. Protein product: CATSRDTEGGYTF. The chain recombines TRBV15 with TRBJ1-2; D is unresolved. Looked up from germline, CDR1 is LNHNV and CDR2 is YYDKDF (reference sequence). V was pared by 0 bases and J by 8 bases, with 10 bases between. This CDR3 has 13 residues.

The CDR3 is CASSLGQGALTEAFF. In nucleotides, the CDR3 is TGTGCCAGCAGCCTGGGACAGGGGGCGCTTACTGAAGCTTTCTTT. This chain uses TRBV11-2 with TRBJ1-1, with 12 bases identical to TRBD1. The CDR3 totals 15 residues. V shed 5 bases and J 5 bases; nucleotides not matched to a gene: 6. Germline CDR1 is SGHAT and CDR2 is FQNNGV.

This clone was counted only a few times. This chain joins TRBV19 and TRBJ1-1, with 7 positions matching TRBD1. Germline V CDR1 and CDR2: LNHDA, SQIVND (reference sequence). The V and J ends lost 2 bases and 1 base, in that order; junction bases with no gene match: 10. This CDR3 has 17 residues. This chain's CDR3 is CASSIRTGWDTNTEAFF. The CDR3 DNA follows: TGTGCCAGTAGTATAAGGACAGGATGGGACACGAACACTGAAGCTTTCTTT.

The J gene is TRBJ1-1, the V gene TRBV6-5; the match to TRBD1 covers 7 bases. Germline CDR1 MNHEY, CDR2 SVGAGI. This CDR3 is 14 amino acids long. The J segment lost 4 bases and the V segment lost 2 bases, leaving 4 bases of the junction unmatched. CDR3 sequence reads: CASSYRAGGTEAFF. CDR3 DNA: TGTGCCAGCAGTTACCGGGCAGGGGGCACTGAAGCTTTCTTT.

The chain links TRBV10-3 to TRBJ2-7; TRBD2 might be the D (6 bases). The germline CDR1 and CDR2 sequences are ENHRY and SYGVKD. V lost 3 bases and J lost 5, with 11 bases in between. CDR3 size: 13 residues. The CDR3 coding sequence is TGTGCCATCAGTGATACCGGGGGAAACGAGCAGTACTTC. It codes for CAISDTGGNEQYF.

The chain links TRBV19 to TRBJ2-2; D uncertain. This CDR3 region has 15 residues. Germline V CDR1 and CDR2: LNHDA, SQIVND (reference sequence). Trimming cost V 1 base and J 1 base, with 7 bases left between them. CDR3 nucleotides: TGTGCCAGTAGTATAGGGGCAAGGAACACCGGGGAGCTGTTTTTT. Protein product: CASSIGARNTGELFF. Combining the CDR3 with reference TRBV19 and TRBJ2-2 gives the whole variable domain DGGITQSPKYLFRKEGQNVTLSCEQNLNHDAMYWYRQDPGQGLRLIYYSQIVNDFQKGDIAEGYSVSREKKESFPLTVTSAQKNPTAFYLCASSIGARNTGELFFGEGSRLTVL.

This clone was seen a handful of times. The chain employs TRBV19 and TRBJ2-7; 8 bases map to TRBD2. Germline CDR1 LNHDA, CDR2 SQIVND (reference sequence). There are 15 residues in the CDR3. Losses at the gene ends were 5 bases for V and 0 bases for J; bases not matched to a gene: 6. The CDR3 nucleotides read TGTGCCAGTAGTGCACCGGGGGGGAGCTCCTACGAGCAGTACTTC. This codes for CASSAPGGSSYEQYF.

This clone was detected a few times. The chain couples TRBV28 to TRBJ1-5; no firm D call. The CDR3 is 16 residues long. Germline V gives CDR1 MDHEN, CDR2 SYDVKM. Between the trimmed V and J ends, which lost 3 bases and 2 bases, there was a span of 14 bases. CDR3 sequence (DNA): TGTGCCAGCAGTTTCCCCGGCAGGATGGGCAATCAGCCCCAGCATTTT. This encodes CASSFPGRMGNQPQHF.

The gene calls are TRBV6-5 and TRBJ2-7; 9 bases are a match to TRBD1. Unmatched junction bases numbered 8, after V lost 6 bases and J lost 2 bases. The CDR3 is 15 residues long. Germline V gene data show CDR1 as MNHEY and CDR2 as SVGAGI. In DNA form, the CDR3 reads TGTGCCAGCAGCCCCGACAGGGGGACAACCTACGAGCAGTACTTC. It encodes CASSPDRGTTYEQYF.

This chain uses TRBV11-3 with TRBJ2-1; 7 nucleotides match TRBD2. The V gene's germline CDR1 is SGHNT and CDR2 YENEEA. Unmatched junction bases numbered 3, after V lost 4 bases and J lost 3 bases. The CDR3 length is 14 residues. The CDR3: CASSSRDYYNEQFF. The DNA for the CDR3 is TGTGCCAGCAGCTCGCGGGACTACTACAATGAGCAGTTCTTC.

The chain couples TRBV27 to TRBJ2-7; 7 bases are shared with TRBD1. V was pared by 4 bases and J by 4 bases, with 7 bases of the junction left unmatched. The germline V gene encodes CDR1 MNHEY and CDR2 SMNVEV (reference sequence). CDR3 length: 14 residues. The CDR3 DNA reads TGTGCCAGCAGTTCCTCCGGGACAGTTTACGAGCAGTACTTC. Protein product: CASSSSGTVYEQYF.

The CDR3 reads CASSQGFDFFREQFF. The CDR3 DNA sequence: TGCGCCAGCAGCCAAGGGTTTGACTTTTTCCGTGAGCAGTTCTTC. The chain uses TRBV4-3 and TRBJ2-1; no reliable D call. V was clipped by 1 base and J by 9 bases, with 16 bases between them. The germline gives CDR1 LGHNA, CDR2 YSLEER. The CDR3 is 15 residues long.

This clone came up a few times. The chain couples TRBV7-2 to TRBJ2-3; D possibly corresponds to TRBD1 (5 bases). V lost 1 base and J 0 bases, leaving 8 bases between the germline ends. The CDR3 has 15 residues. The germline gives CDR1 SGHTA, CDR2 FQGNSA. The CDR3 loop is CASSLVQGSTDTQYF. The CDR3 DNA reads as TGTGCCAGCAGCTTAGTTCAGGGAAGCACAGATACGCAGTATTTT.

The chain has TRBV6-5 and TRBJ1-1, with D perhaps TRBD1 (6 bases). Germline CDR1 MNHEY, CDR2 SVGAGI. The germline V and J ends were trimmed by 5 bases and 1 base, with 14 bases remaining between them. This CDR3 has 15 residues. The CDR3 protein is CASSRPGHSNTEAFF. CDR3 coding DNA: TGTGCCAGCAGTAGACCGGGACACTCGAACACTGAAGCTTTCTTT.

The gene calls are TRBV9 and TRBJ2-3; TRBD2 might be the D (6 bases). V was trimmed by 0 bases and J by 4 bases, leaving 15 bases between them. This CDR3 is built from 16 residues. The germline V gene has CDR1 SGDLS and CDR2 YYNGEE. The CDR3 loop reads CASSVESAGGADTQYF. The CDR3 region has the DNA TGTGCCAGCAGCGTAGAGTCAGCGGGCGGAGCAGATACGCAGTATTTT.

The chain joins TRBV7-2 to TRBJ2-7; TRBD2 might be the D (6 bases). The CDR3 has 14 amino acids. Looked up from germline, CDR1 is SGHTA and CDR2 is FQGNSA. The germline V and J ends were trimmed by 2 bases and 6 bases, with 14 bases remaining between them. CDR3: CASSLTPGETEQYF. The CDR3, as DNA: TGTGCCAGCAGCTTAACTCCGGGAGAAACCGAGCAGTACTTC. The entire variable domain, with the rest obtained from reference TRBV7-2 and TRBJ2-7, is as follows: GAGVSQSPSNKVTEKGKDVELRCDPISGHTALYWYRQSLGQGLEFLIYFQGNSAPDKSGLPSDRFSAERTGGSVSTLTIQRTQQEDSAVYLCASSLTPGETEQYFGPGTRLTVT.

The chain carries TRBV5-1 and TRBJ1-1; weak D call: TRBD1 (5 bases). This CDR3 contains 13 residues. V gave up 3 bases and J gave up 3 bases, with 9 bases separating them. The germline V gene has CDR1 SGHRS and CDR2 YFSETQ. CDR3 coding DNA: TGCGCCAGCAGCTGGTCGGGGGACACTGAAGCTTTCTTT. It is translated as CASSWSGDTEAFF. The variable domain in full, completed from reference TRBV5-1 and TRBJ1-1, reads KAGVTQTPRYLIKTRGQQVTLSCSPISGHRSVSWYQQTPGQGLQFLFEYFSETQRNKGNFPGRFSGRQFSNSRSEMNVSTLELGDSALYLCASSWSGDTEAFFGQGTRLTVV.

V usage is TRBV12-5 and J usage is TRBJ2-2; D call uncertain. This CDR3 is 19 amino acids long. Germline V gene sequence: CDR1 LGHNT, CDR2 FRNRAP. V was clipped by 1 base and J by 3 bases, with 21 bases between them. CDR3 loop: CASGLAPHPDTVDTGELFF. In nucleotides, the CDR3 is TGTGCTAGTGGTTTGGCCCCTCATCCCGACACGGTGGACACCGGGGAGCTGTTTTTT.

In DNA, the CDR3 is TGTGCCAGTAGCCCCACAGGGGGCGGGAATCAGCCCCAGCATTTT. Its protein is CASSPTGGGNQPQHF. The chain recombines TRBV19 with TRBJ1-5; TRBD1 agrees at 9 bases. J was trimmed by 4 bases and V by 6 bases; bases with no gene match: 7. This CDR3 is 15 amino acids long. Germline CDR1 and CDR2: LNHDA and SQIVND (reference sequence).

This chain links TRBV2 with TRBJ2-1, with D perhaps matching TRBD1 (5 bases). V lost 6 bases and J 9 bases, leaving 12 bases between the germline ends. Germline-derived CDR1 and CDR2 are SNHLY and FYNNEI. The CDR3 runs to 12 residues. In nucleotides, the CDR3 is TGTGCCAGCAGCAAGCAGGGCGTTGAGCAGTTCTTC. Protein product: CASSKQGVEQFF.

The chain joins TRBV4-2 to TRBJ2-3, with 9 bases fitting TRBD2. CDR1 and CDR2 from the germline V gene are LGHNA and YNFKEQ. This CDR3 comprises 17 residues. V shed 0 bases, J shed 3 bases, and the junction held 7 bases outside the gene matches. CDR3 region: CASSQDPSGDRTDTQYF. As DNA, the CDR3 is TGTGCCAGCAGCCAAGACCCTAGCGGGGATCGAACAGATACGCAGTATTTT.